The 31 T cell receptor beta chains below were found in one sample sequenced in a study of blood T cell repertoires in COVID-19. Here immunoSEQ multiplex PCR was the method, and the copy in TCRdb shows in-frame clones only, minus some. This sample has roughly 220,000 clones, with 80% to 90% found just once. Sequencing was done on a sample of peripheral blood. Every receptor here comes from a man older than 75 with acute or convalescent COVID-19.

This chain connects TRBV4-1 to TRBJ1-3, with 9 bases fitting TRBD1. The V gene end was trimmed by 5 bases and the J gene end by 5 bases; junction bases not matched to a gene: 7. CDR1 and CDR2 (germline): MGHRA, YSYEKL. The CDR3 runs to 15 residues. DNA of the CDR3: TGCGCCAGCAGCGCTACAGGGGGCTCGAGAAACACCATATATTTT. Protein: CASSATGGSRNTIYF.

V and J are TRBV3-1 (or the pseudogene TRBV3-2) and TRBJ2-1, with 9 bases lining up with TRBD2. The germline CDR1 and CDR2 sequences are LGHDT and YNNKEL (reference sequence). The length of the CDR3 is 19 residues. Trimming at V came to 1 base and at J to 2 bases, leaving 12 bases not matched to a gene. CDR3 in amino acids: CASSQGSSGTTIPYNEQFF. The CDR3 DNA is TGTGCCAGCAGCCAAGGTTCTAGCGGGACTACGATACCCTACAATGAGCAGTTCTTC.

The count of this clone is one. The chain couples TRBV5-1 to TRBJ2-3; D might be TRBD2 (5 bases). The V gene lost 1 base and the J gene lost 4 bases, with 22 bases spanning the gap. Looked up from germline, CDR1 is SGHRS and CDR2 is YFSETQ. This CDR3 is built from 18 residues. CDR3 DNA: TGCGCCAGCAGCTTGAGTCAGCGGTCCAGAGGTCCCTCAGATACGCAGTATTTT. Translating gives CASSLSQRSRGPSDTQYF.

In DNA form, the CDR3 reads TGTGCCAGCAGCGTACAGTCAACTAATGAAAAACTGTTTTTT. Protein product: CASSVQSTNEKLFF. The chain couples TRBV2 to TRBJ1-4; D not resolved. Germline V gives CDR1 SNHLY, CDR2 FYNNEI. The CDR3 is 14 residues long. Deletions cut 6 bases from V and 0 bases from J, with 8 bases between.

This chain connects TRBV19 to TRBJ2-3; 8 nucleotides align to TRBD1. This CDR3 has 15 amino acids. The junction had 8 bases not matched to a gene; V was cut back by 6 bases and J by 3 bases. Germline V gene lookup returns CDR1 LNHDA and CDR2 SQIVND (reference sequence). CDR3 region: CASRRQGAQTDTQYF. CDR3 coding DNA: TGTGCCAGTAGGAGGCAGGGGGCGCAGACAGATACGCAGTATTTT. Full variable domain (outside the CDR3, taken from reference TRBV19 and TRBJ2-3): DGGITQSPKYLFRKEGQNVTLSCEQNLNHDAMYWYRQDPGQGLRLIYYSQIVNDFQKGDIAEGYSVSREKKESFPLTVTSAQKNPTAFYLCASRRQGAQTDTQYFGPGTRLTVL.

The chain has TRBV19 and TRBJ2-2, with TRBD2 matching 8 bases. Germline V gene lookup returns CDR1 LNHDA and CDR2 SQIVND (reference sequence). This CDR3 contains 14 residues. V trimming: 9 bases; J trimming: 0 bases; junction bases outside the gene matches: 3. The CDR3 here is CASRGGPNTGELFF. CDR3 nucleotides: TGTGCCAGCCGGGGGGGCCCGAACACCGGGGAGCTGTTTTTT.

The chain uses TRBV5-1 and TRBJ2-5; 12 bases line up with TRBD2. Germline V gene data show CDR1 as SGHRS and CDR2 as YFSETQ. CDR3 length: 17 residues. The V and J ends lost 0 bases and 4 bases, in that order; junction bases with no gene match: 7. The CDR3 sequence is CASSLDTSGRWAETQYF. The CDR3 DNA is TGCGCCAGCAGCTTGGATACTAGCGGGAGGTGGGCAGAGACCCAGTACTTC. Combining the CDR3 with reference TRBV5-1 and TRBJ2-5 gives the whole variable domain KAGVTQTPRYLIKTRGQQVTLSCSPISGHRSVSWYQQTPGQGLQFLFEYFSETQRNKGNFPGRFSGRQFSNSRSEMNVSTLELGDSALYLCASSLDTSGRWAETQYFGPGTRLLVL.

The V gene is TRBV18, the J gene TRBJ2-3; TRBD1 agrees at 7 bases. Germline loops: CDR1 KGHSH, CDR2 LQKENI. V lost 1 base and J lost 6; bases outside the gene matches: 4. The CDR3 is 14 residues long. The CDR3 here is CASSPQGARDTQYF. In DNA form, the CDR3 reads TGTGCCAGCTCACCACAGGGGGCGCGGGATACGCAGTATTTT.

The rearrangement links TRBV11-2 to TRBJ2-1; TRBD2 matches at 15 bases. Trimming took 4 bases from V and 12 from J; bases not matched to a gene: 4. Looked up from germline, CDR1 is SGHAT and CDR2 is FQNNGV. The CDR3 runs 14 residues. This chain's CDR3 is CASSWGLAGGMQFF. The CDR3 coding sequence is TGTGCCAGCAGCTGGGGACTAGCGGGAGGTATGCAGTTCTTC.

The V gene is TRBV5-1, the J gene TRBJ1-1; D remains unclear. The CDR3 runs to 16 residues. Trimming took off 1 base at V and 6 bases at J, with 19 bases between the two ends. Looked up from germline, CDR1 is SGHRS and CDR2 is YFSETQ. The DNA for the CDR3 is TGCGCCAGCAGCTTGTCTTACGGAGCCGGGGAAGCTGAAGCTTTCTTT. Its protein product is CASSLSYGAGEAEAFF.

With respect to this clone: Different DNA sequences within this sample yield the same CDR3. Here the CDR3 reads CASSLGLAGQETQYF. In DNA, the CDR3 is TGCGCCAGCAGCTTGGGACTAGCGGGACAAGAGACCCAGTACTTC. The genes are TRBV5-1 and TRBJ2-5; 11 bases map to TRBD2. CDR3 length equals 15 residues. The germline V gene encodes CDR1 SGHRS and CDR2 YFSETQ. The trim removed 0 bases at V and 2 bases at J, leaving 0 bases unmatched.

This clone was seen more than once but under ten times. One end of the junction fails to match germline, which may point to a read error. The chain links TRBV24-1 to TRBJ2-2; possible D gene TRBD2, 6 bases. Per the germline V gene, CDR1 is KGHDR and CDR2 is SFDVKD. The CDR3 is 11 amino acids. CDR3 residues: CATSEGWEVFF. In nucleotides, the CDR3 is TGTGCCACCAGTGAAGGGTGGGAGGTGTTTTTT.

The chain uses TRBV5-1 and TRBJ2-5, with 9 positions matching TRBD2. Germline V gene lookup returns CDR1 SGHRS and CDR2 YFSETQ. The J segment lost 0 bases and the V segment lost 0 bases, leaving 3 bases of the junction unmatched. The CDR3 spans 16 residues. The CDR3 region has the DNA TGCGCCAGCAGCTTGGTCACTAGCGGGTACCAAGAGACCCAGTACTTC. Translating it yields CASSLVTSGYQETQYF.

Remarks on this clone: Within the sample, other DNA sequences also encode this same CDR3. The chain is built from TRBV27 and TRBJ1-2; a weak D match, TRBD1 (5 bases). The V end was cut by 5 bases, the J end by 5 bases, with 9 bases between. The CDR3 contains 12 residues. Germline CDR1 reads MNHEY; CDR2 reads SMNVEV (reference sequence). CDR3 residues: CASSRQGYGYTF. In nucleotides, the CDR3 is TGTGCCAGCAGTCGGCAGGGTTATGGCTACACCTTC.

This clone occurred once. The CDR3 coding sequence is TGTGCCACCAGTGATTTTTCTGCGGGAGGCAATGAGCAGTTCTTC. This gives the protein CATSDFSAGGNEQFF. V gene TRBV24-1 combines with J gene TRBJ2-1; 8 bases line up with TRBD2. The CDR3 extends over 15 amino acids. Trimming removed 1 base from V and 6 bases from J; junction bases left unmatched: 4. Germline CDR1 reads KGHDR; CDR2 reads SFDVKD.

This rearrangement joins TRBV7-3 to TRBJ2-3, with unresolved D. V lost 5 bases, J lost 6 bases, and 9 bases lay in between. The CDR3 length is 12 residues. Germline CDR1 SGHTA, CDR2 FQGTGA. The CDR3: CASSAAADTQYF. The DNA of the CDR3 is TGTGCCAGCAGCGCGGCGGCGGATACGCAGTATTTT.

V and J are TRBV7-8 and TRBJ1-6, with TRBD1 identical over 8 bases. This CDR3 has 16 amino acids. The germline V gene encodes CDR1 SGHVS and CDR2 FQNEAQ. J gave up 7 bases and V 5 bases, and 10 bases lay outside the gene matches. Here the CDR3 DNA reads TGTGCCAGCAGCATCCGGGACAGGCTTGGGAATTCACCCCTCCACTTT. Translating gives CASSIRDRLGNSPLHF.

The chain has TRBV18 and TRBJ2-5; D is unresolved. Trimming stripped 3 bases from V and 1 base from J, with 12 bases between. This CDR3 contains 15 residues. Germline lookup yields CDR1 KGHSH and CDR2 LQKENI. CDR3 sequence (DNA): TGTGCCAGCTCACCGCCGAGCCGCACCCAAGAGACCCAGTACTTC. Protein sequence: CASSPPSRTQETQYF.

This chain connects TRBV4-2 to TRBJ1-4; D is uncertain. Between the trimmed V and J ends, which lost 2 bases and 0 bases, there was a span of 4 bases. This CDR3 comprises 14 residues. Germline lookup yields CDR1 LGHNA and CDR2 YNFKEQ. The CDR3 region has the DNA TGTGCCAGCAGCCAACTTTCAACTAATGAAAAACTGTTTTTT. Translating it yields CASSQLSTNEKLFF.

V gene TRBV9 combines with J gene TRBJ1-4, with 9 bases matching TRBD1. CDR3 length equals 15 residues. Trimming cost V 1 base and J 8 bases; bases outside gene matches: 6. CDR1 SGDLS and CDR2 YYNGEE come from the germline V gene. DNA for the CDR3: TGTGCCAGCAGCGTATTGGGACAGGGTCAAGAAAAACTGTTTTTT. Protein: CASSVLGQGQEKLFF.

This clone has only a few counts. The chain employs TRBV5-1 and TRBJ2-1, with D perhaps TRBD2 (5 bases). CDR1 SGHRS and CDR2 YFSETQ come from the germline V gene. The CDR3 length is 14 residues. V was pared by 0 bases and J by 10 bases, with 14 bases between. For the CDR3, the DNA is TGCGCCAGCAGCTTGGGATCGGGGTATCGCGAGCAGTTCTTC. It encodes CASSLGSGYREQFF.

The chain carries TRBV24-1 and TRBJ1-4, with 8 nucleotides matching TRBD1. The CDR3 is 15 amino acids. Germline V gene data show CDR1 as KGHDR and CDR2 as SFDVKD. J was trimmed by 10 bases and V by 0 bases; bases with no gene match: 6. CDR3 loop: CATSDLEGQDLKLFF. The DNA of the CDR3 is TGTGCCACCAGTGATTTGGAGGGACAGGACCTAAAACTGTTTTTT.

The V call is TRBV19, the J call TRBJ2-1, with 9 bases that match TRBD2. The CDR3 has 18 residues. J was trimmed by 6 bases and V by 5 bases; bases with no gene match: 17. Germline V CDR1 and CDR2: LNHDA, SQIVND (reference sequence). The CDR3 bases are TGTGCCAGTAGTCCTTCAGAGGTGTTGCGGGAGGGCGTCAATGAGCAGTTCTTC. It is translated as CASSPSEVLREGVNEQFF.

The chain is built from TRBV6-4 and TRBJ2-2; weak D call: TRBD2 (6 bases). The CDR3 is 19 residues long. Looked up from germline, CDR1 is MRHNA and CDR2 is SNTAGT. Trimming took 10 bases from V and 4 from J, leaving 31 bases between them. CDR3 DNA: TGTGCCATCTCCCCCGGGGACTTGAGCCGTGGGGGTAGCACCGGGGAGCTGTTTTTT. This translates into CAISPGDLSRGGSTGELFF.

The V call is TRBV27, the J call TRBJ1-3; no clear D. The V and J ends lost 2 bases and 4 bases respectively, with 12 bases between them. Germline V gene lookup returns CDR1 MNHEY and CDR2 SMNVEV (reference sequence). There are 15 residues in the CDR3. The CDR3 DNA follows: TGTGCCAGCAGTTTACACGGCGGAACAGGAAACACCATATATTTT. Translated, it gives CASSLHGGTGNTIYF.

This chain uses TRBV12-5 with TRBJ2-3; the D is unclear. V lost 0 bases to trimming and J lost 2 bases, with 12 bases between them. The germline V gene encodes CDR1 LGHNT and CDR2 FRNRAP. The CDR3 extends over 16 amino acids. The CDR3 sequence: CASGLVSLLHTDTQYF. CDR3 nucleotide sequence: TGTGCTAGTGGTTTGGTAAGCCTCCTGCACACAGATACGCAGTATTTT.

J is TRBJ1-1 and V is TRBV10-3, with 7 bases identical to TRBD1. The CDR3 is 14 amino acids. J lost 0 bases, V lost 10 bases, and 8 bases had no gene match. Germline assignment: CDR1 ENHRY and CDR2 SYGVKD. CDR3 bases: TGTGCCACGAAGTGGGGACAGCTGAACACTGAAGCTTTCTTT. Its translation is CATKWGQLNTEAFF.

The chain employs TRBV7-3 and TRBJ2-5; 7 nucleotides match TRBD1. This CDR3 is 15 amino acids long. Germline assignment: CDR1 SGHTA and CDR2 FQGTGA. J gave up 5 bases and V 2 bases, and 8 bases lay outside the gene matches. Here the CDR3 reads CASSLGRGGFETQYF. Here the CDR3 DNA reads TGTGCCAGCAGCTTAGGCAGAGGGGGCTTTGAGACCCAGTACTTC.

This sequence joins TRBV7-8 and TRBJ2-7; 7 bases are shared with TRBD2. The CDR3 covers 19 residues. Germline lookup yields CDR1 SGHVS and CDR2 FQNEAQ. The ends lost 5 bases at V and 0 bases at J; junction bases unmatched: 19. The CDR3 region is CASSPSGAVYRGISYEQYV. The DNA for the CDR3 is TGTGCCAGCAGCCCTAGCGGAGCGGTCTATCGTGGGATCTCCTACGAGCAGTACGTC.

The chain links TRBV5-1 to TRBJ1-5; D remains unclear. V was pared by 4 bases and J by 2 bases, with 16 bases between. The CDR3 spans 16 residues. Germline V gene sequence: CDR1 SGHRS, CDR2 YFSETQ. The CDR3 reads CASSPGSERGNQPQHF. CDR3 bases: TGCGCCAGCAGCCCCGGGTCTGAGAGAGGCAATCAGCCCCAGCATTTT.

V usage is TRBV7-3 and J usage is TRBJ2-3; weak D call: TRBD1 (6 bases). This CDR3 region has 16 residues. V dropped 2 bases and J dropped 0 bases, with 12 bases sitting between them. Germline lookup yields CDR1 SGHTA and CDR2 FQGTGA. As DNA, the CDR3 is TGTGCCAGCAGCTTAGGGGGACATGCTAGCACAGATACGCAGTATTTT. Translating it yields CASSLGGHASTDTQYF. The whole variable domain, filled in from reference TRBV7-3 and TRBJ2-3, reads GAGVSQTPSNKVTEKGKYVELRCDPISGHTALYWYRQSLGQGPEFLIYFQGTGAADDSGLPNDRFFAVRPEGSVSTLKIQRTERGDSAVYLCASSLGGHASTDTQYFGPGTRLTVL.